Below, 21 T cell receptor beta chains from the same sample are listed, as sequenced in a study of shared clonotypes between healthy human individuals. Sequencing used immunoSEQ multiplex PCR; TCRdb keeps in-frame clones, though not all of them. The sample yields roughly 2 million clones, 95% seen once. Sequenced sample: naive CD4+ T cells sorted from blood. This sample's subset: CD45RA+ positively selected. The receptors stem from a man aged 18 to 29 in good health.

The rearrangement joins TRBV12-5 to TRBJ1-4; possibly TRBD1 for D (5 bases). Trimming removed 4 bases from V and 4 bases from J, with 16 bases in between. The length of the CDR3 is 16 residues. Germline CDR1 LGHNT, CDR2 FRNRAP. The CDR3 reads CASGSGRTGVNEKLFF. The CDR3 DNA reads TGTGCTAGTGGTTCGGGCCGGACGGGGGTTAATGAAAAACTGTTTTTT.

This clone has only one observation. The V call is TRBV2, the J call TRBJ2-5; D may match TRBD1 or TRBD2 (6 bases each). The CDR3 has 14 amino acids. Germline V gene sequence: CDR1 SNHLY, CDR2 FYNNEI. The V gene lost 7 bases and the J gene lost 2 bases, with 14 bases spanning the gap. As DNA, the CDR3 is TGTGCCAGCAACCTTCGGGGGCCACAAGAGACCCAGTACTTC. Its translation is CASNLRGPQETQYF.

This clone was seen a single time. The chain recombines TRBV28 with TRBJ2-4, with D possibly matching TRBD2 (6 bases). Trimming shortened V by 5 bases and J by 3 bases, and 14 bases separated the two germline ends. The CDR3 is 15 amino acids. Germline V CDR1 and CDR2: MDHEN, SYDVKM. CDR3 sequence reads: CASSTSGLGKNIQYF. The CDR3 DNA is TGTGCCAGCAGTACATCGGGACTGGGCAAAAACATTCAGTACTTC.

The chain combines TRBV6-1 with TRBJ2-5, with TRBD2 matching over 9 bases. V lost 5 bases and J lost 3; bases outside the gene matches: 7. CDR1 is MNHNS and CDR2 is SASEGT in the germline V gene. The CDR3 extends over 15 amino acids. DNA of the CDR3: TGTGCCAGCAGTTCGGGACTAGCAGGGGAAGAGACCCAGTACTTC. As protein: CASSSGLAGEETQYF.

The genes are TRBV15 and TRBJ1-1; no clear D. Trimming took 0 bases from V and 11 from J, leaving 10 bases between them. Germline assignment: CDR1 LNHNV and CDR2 YYDKDF (reference sequence). CDR3 size: 12 residues. The CDR3: CATSRDSVEAFF. Written as DNA, the CDR3 is TGTGCCACCAGCAGAGATTCGGTCGAGGCTTTCTTT.

This chain uses TRBV6-1 with TRBJ1-1, with D perhaps matching TRBD1 (6 bases). From germline, CDR1 is MNHNS and CDR2 SASEGT. V was pared by 6 bases and J by 3 bases, with 11 bases between. The CDR3 runs 13 residues. DNA of the CDR3: TGTGCCAGCAGCAAGGGGGGGTACACTGAAGCTTTCTTT. As protein: CASSKGGYTEAFF.

There are a few counts of this clone. The CDR3 loop reads CASSLVFQGNSPLHF. CDR3 in DNA: TGTGCCAGCAGCTTAGTATTCCAGGGTAATTCACCCCTCCACTTT. The chain carries TRBV7-9 and TRBJ1-6; TRBD1 might be the D (5 bases). Trimming shortened V by 1 base and J by 6 bases, and 10 bases separated the two germline ends. Looked up from germline, CDR1 is SEHNR and CDR2 is FQNEAQ (reference sequence). This CDR3 has 15 residues.

This chain uses TRBV25-1 with TRBJ2-3; D not resolved. Germline lookup yields CDR1 MGHDK and CDR2 SYGVNS. Trimming stripped 0 bases from V and 1 base from J, with 8 bases between. The CDR3 covers 15 residues. The DNA of the CDR3 is TGTGCCAGCAGTGAATATATACTGGGCACAGATACGCAGTATTTT. Translated, it gives CASSEYILGTDTQYF.

This chain links TRBV27 with TRBJ1-5, with TRBD1 as a possible D gene (5 bases). V shed 6 bases and J shed 7 bases, with 19 bases lying between them. This CDR3 contains 15 residues. CDR1 is MNHEY, CDR2 SMNVEV, per germline (reference sequence). CDR3 in DNA: TGTGCCAGCAGGATGGTAGGTGGCACAGGACAGCCCCAGCATTTT. Its translation: CASRMVGGTGQPQHF.

The V gene is TRBV28, the J gene TRBJ2-5; D gene uncertain. V dropped 6 bases and J dropped 4 bases, with 15 bases sitting between them. The CDR3 contains 14 residues. The germline gives CDR1 MDHEN, CDR2 SYDVKM. CDR3 sequence (DNA): TGTGCCAGCAGCTCGCCAGCTAGTGGAGAGACCCAGTACTTC. Amino acids: CASSSPASGETQYF.

The chain couples TRBV6-5 to TRBJ1-3; the match to TRBD1 covers 8 bases. Germline-derived CDR1 and CDR2 are MNHEY and SVGAGI. CDR3 length: 15 amino acids. The ends lost 6 bases at V and 2 bases at J; junction bases unmatched: 6. CDR3 nucleotides: TGTGCCAGCAGAGGACAGGGTGGTACTGGAAACACCATATATTTT. It specifies CASRGQGGTGNTIYF.

The chain uses TRBV7-2 and TRBJ1-1; D gene uncertain. CDR3 length: 14 amino acids. The germline V gene encodes CDR1 SGHTA and CDR2 FQGNSA. Trimming pared 3 bases from V and 0 bases from J, leaving 8 bases between. This chain's CDR3 is CASSFGSLNTEAFF. The CDR3 nucleotides are TGTGCCAGCAGCTTTGGCAGCTTGAACACTGAAGCTTTCTTT.

Turning to this clone: Other nucleotide sequences from this sample produce the same CDR3. The chain couples TRBV29-1 to TRBJ1-1; no reliable D call. The V end was cut by 2 bases, the J end by 0 bases, with 7 bases between. The CDR3 totals 13 residues. Germline CDR1 reads SQVTM; CDR2 reads ANQGSEA. The CDR3 reads CSVEKRMNTEAFF. For the CDR3, the DNA is TGCAGCGTTGAAAAACGGATGAACACTGAAGCTTTCTTT. Full variable domain (outside the CDR3, taken from reference TRBV29-1 and TRBJ1-1): SAVISQKPSRDICQRGTSLTIQCQVDSQVTMMFWYRQQPGQSLTLIATANQGSEATYESGFVIDKFPISRPNLTFSTLTVSNMSPEDSSIYLCSVEKRMNTEAFFGQGTRLTVV.

J is TRBJ2-5 and V is TRBV5-1, with a possible D match to TRBD1 (7 bases). Trimming pared 4 bases from V and 1 base from J, leaving 14 bases between. CDR3 length: 15 amino acids. Germline CDR1 reads SGHRS; CDR2 reads YFSETQ. The CDR3 DNA reads TGCGCCAGCAGCGGGGGGCGGACAGGCCAAGAGACCCAGTACTTC. This codes for CASSGGRTGQETQYF.

This clone was recorded only once. The chain has TRBV25-1 and TRBJ1-2; 9 positions agree with TRBD1. CDR1 is MGHDK, CDR2 SYGVNS, per germline. This CDR3 has 11 residues. V lost 9 bases to trimming and J lost 8 bases; unmatched junction nucleotides: 4. CDR3: CASGTGRGYTF. The CDR3 nucleotides read TGTGCCAGTGGGACAGGGAGAGGCTACACCTTC.

The chain uses TRBV28 and TRBJ2-1; D ambiguous. CDR1 MDHEN and CDR2 SYDVKM come from the germline V gene. Trimming took 6 bases from V and 0 from J, leaving 9 bases between them. This CDR3 region has 14 residues. Here the CDR3 reads CASRPAGSYNEQFF. For the CDR3, the DNA is TGTGCCAGCAGGCCGGCCGGCTCCTACAATGAGCAGTTCTTC. Full variable domain (rest looked up from reference TRBV28 and TRBJ2-1): DVKVTQSSRYLVKRTGEKVFLECVQDMDHENMFWYRQDPGLGLRLIYFSYDVKMKEKGDIPEGYSVSREKKERFSLILESASTNQTSMYLCASRPAGSYNEQFFGPGTRLTVL.

The chain employs TRBV7-8 and TRBJ2-7; TRBD1 agrees at 7 bases. V was clipped by 5 bases and J by 6 bases; unmatched bases: 16. Germline lookup yields CDR1 SGHVS and CDR2 FQNEAQ. The CDR3 has 16 residues. CDR3 amino acids: CASSPDVQGFEGEQYF. The CDR3 coding sequence is TGTGCCAGCAGCCCGGACGTACAGGGGTTTGAGGGCGAGCAGTACTTC. Variable domain in full (rest from reference TRBV7-8 and TRBJ2-7): GAGVSQSPRYKVAKRGQDVALRCDPISGHVSLFWYQQALGQGPEFLTYFQNEAQLDKSGLPSDRFFAERPEGSVSTLKIQRTQQEDSAVYLCASSPDVQGFEGEQYFGPGTRLTVT.

The J gene is TRBJ2-2, the V gene TRBV6-1, with D unclear. The CDR3 totals 13 residues. Trimming pared 4 bases from V and 3 bases from J, leaving 6 bases between. CDR1 and CDR2 from the germline V gene are MNHNS and SASEGT. CDR3 amino acids: CASSAIHTGELFF. CDR3 sequence (DNA): TGTGCCAGCAGTGCGATCCACACCGGGGAGCTGTTTTTT.

This chain joins TRBV19 and TRBJ1-2; TRBD1 matches at 8 bases. The CDR3 runs 14 residues. The ends lost 1 base at V and 8 bases at J; junction bases unmatched: 6. Germline V CDR1 and CDR2: LNHDA, SQIVND (reference sequence). The CDR3 DNA follows: TGTGCCAGTAGTATAGCAGCAGGGGGCAACGGCTACACCTTC. Its translation: CASSIAAGGNGYTF. Filled out from reference TRBV19 and TRBJ1-2, the complete variable domain reads DGGITQSPKYLFRKEGQNVTLSCEQNLNHDAMYWYRQDPGQGLRLIYYSQIVNDFQKGDIAEGYSVSREKKESFPLTVTSAQKNPTAFYLCASSIAAGGNGYTFGSGTRLTVV.

This clone was counted a single time. J is TRBJ1-6 and V is TRBV7-2; a possible D gene is TRBD1 (5 bases). The CDR3 is made up of 14 amino acids. Trimming took 6 bases from V and 10 from J, leaving 16 bases between them. The V gene's germline CDR1 is SGHTA and CDR2 FQGNSA. CDR3 loop: CASRTGSWGSPLHF. The CDR3 nucleotides read TGTGCCAGCAGGACCGGATCCTGGGGGTCACCCCTCCACTTT.

This chain links TRBV11-2 with TRBJ2-5; 12 positions agree with TRBD2. CDR3 size: 15 residues. Trimming at V came to 4 bases and at J to 5 bases, leaving 5 bases not matched to a gene. The germline V gene encodes CDR1 SGHAT and CDR2 FQNNGV. In DNA, the CDR3 is TGTGCCAGCAGCTGGCTAGCGGGGGGGATGGAGACCCAGTACTTC. The encoded protein is CASSWLAGGMETQYF.